This is a list of T cell receptor beta chains from one sample in a study of T cells in Graves' hyperthyroidism and ophthalmopathy. TCRdb re-called the multiplex PCR reads through MiXCR, storing one row per CDR3 protein. The data contain about 570,000 distinct CDR3 sequences, about 45% of them singletons. Sequencing input: peripheral blood or thyroid tissue (not recorded which). These receptors were taken from an adult woman with Graves' disease, either hyperthyroidism or ophthalmopathy (not recorded which). CDR3s leave out the opening cysteine and the closing phenylalanine or tryptophan. Clone size is given for some rows only: seen once, a few or many times, or a class if the clone is expanded.

V	J	size	CDR3
TRBV7-9	TRBJ2-5	.	ASSFRGIPETQY
TRBV7-6	TRBJ2-3	.	ASSLAGASGTYSDTQY
TRBV5-1	TRBJ2-5	few	ASSPKGGRGEPQY
TRBV20-1	TRBJ1-5	.	SASMGFSNQPQH
TRBV7-3	TRBJ2-5	.	ASSLAGGPEETQY
TRBV20-1	TRBJ1-5	.	SASGQVSQPQH
TRBV6-1	TRBJ1-5	many	ASSDKGRIRGGQPQH
TRBV29-1	TRBJ1-2	few	SVEGQGTRYT
TRBV6-4	TRBJ1-1	.	ASSRRGTWVNTEAF
TRBV15	TRBJ1-5	many	ATAELQGPRQPQH
TRBV6-6	TRBJ2-7	many	ASSEVFGEQY
TRBV19	TRBJ1-2	few	ASSQARGQANYGYT
TRBV24-1	TRBJ1-5	.	ATSEGIGQPQH
TRBV7-2	TRBJ2-1	.	ASSLGAPAGGNEQF
TRBV20-1	TRBJ1-2	.	SAAQGNYGYT
TRBV10-3	TRBJ2-7	.	ASNWGISPAGRITYEQY
TRBV7-9	TRBJ1-3	many	ASSYRTESSGNTIY
TRBV20-1	TRBJ2-7	many	SARDRGARSEDEQY
TRBV29-1	TRBJ2-7	many	SVRWAGSYEQY
TRBV19	TRBJ1-1	.	ASSSRRVNTEAF
TRBV10-3	TRBJ2-5	.	AISEVQGAKTQY
TRBV24-1	TRBJ2-5	.	ASATSGRTETQY
TRBV3-1	TRBJ2-7	few	ASSQDRDTHSYEQY
TRBV25-1	TRBJ2-5	.	ASLGGPPKTQY
TRBV20-1	TRBJ1-2	few	SASGLGGYGYT
TRBV15	TRBJ1-2	.	ATSRDPLGTAYGYT